This TCR beta chain was observed in a study of T cell repertoires in cytomegalovirus infection. Turning to the study itself: From public TCR beta signatures came an indication of both CMV infection and matching HLA type. General study points: There were carriers of CMV plus the relevant HLA, and cumulative public TCR beta family frequency identified them.

This clonotype was seen ten or more times. No antigen is known for it. TCRdb reprocessed the reads via MiXCR and lists one record per CDR3 protein. The sample contains about 300,000 distinct CDR3 sequences, approximately 10% of which appear only once. The CDR3 extends over 15 amino acids. The V gene end was trimmed by 2 bases and the J gene end by 1 base; junction bases not matched to a gene: 4. Germline V gene lookup returns CDR1 LNHNV and CDR2 YYDKDF (reference sequence). The rearrangement links TRBV15 to TRBJ1-1; 7 nucleotides agree with TRBD1. The source material was PBMCs. The receptor comes from a human donor in good health (CMV status not recorded). Some clones in this sample may be carry-over from other donors' samples. This CDR3 is CATSRPGTENTEAFF. CDR3 DNA sequence: TGTGCCACCAGCAGACCCGGGACAGAGAACACTGAAGCTTTCTTT.